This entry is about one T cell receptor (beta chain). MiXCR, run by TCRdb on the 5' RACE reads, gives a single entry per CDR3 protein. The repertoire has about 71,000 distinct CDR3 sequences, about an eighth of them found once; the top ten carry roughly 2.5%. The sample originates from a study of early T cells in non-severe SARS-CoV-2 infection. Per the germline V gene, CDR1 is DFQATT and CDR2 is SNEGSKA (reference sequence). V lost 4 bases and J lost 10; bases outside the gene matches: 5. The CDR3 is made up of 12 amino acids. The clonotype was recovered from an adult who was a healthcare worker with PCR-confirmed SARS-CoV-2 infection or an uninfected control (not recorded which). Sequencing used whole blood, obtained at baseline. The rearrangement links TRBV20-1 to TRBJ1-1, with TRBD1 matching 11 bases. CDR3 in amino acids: CSAMDRGRGAFF. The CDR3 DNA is TGCAGTGCTATGGACAGGGGGCGGGGAGCTTTCTTT.